The clone carrying this TCR beta chain has more than one count but fewer than ten. Its matching antigen is unknown. This entry comes from a study of cytomegalovirus exposure and HLA in healthy donors. Study overall: Ancestry clustering placed roughly 86% of 300 to 400 genotyped donors in the Caucasian-associated cluster.

13 Jbeta primers and 60 Vbeta primers were used for the PCR. Method: immunoSEQ multiplex PCR; TCRdb's copy keeps in-frame clones and lacks some. Of roughly 100,000 clones listed, 70% to 85% were seen once; the top ten hold more than 3%. Study observations and caveats: Information on immune exposure was restricted to one variable (CMV serostatus). The study labeled 180 or so TCR beta chains cytomegalovirus-associated.

The CDR3 contains 12 residues. Germline-derived CDR1 and CDR2 are MDHEN and SYDVKM. Trimming removed 7 bases at V and 7 bases at J, with 8 bases between. The sequenced sample consisted of PBMCs. The clonotype was recovered from a man aged 55 to 70 in good health and CMV-seronegative. The chain is built from TRBV28 and TRBJ1-6; D uncertain. CDR3 bases: TGTGCCAGCAAGGAGATGAATTCACCCCTCCACTTT. It is translated as CASKEMNSPLHF.